The entry below describes one TCR beta chain. Its antigen is as yet unknown. This sample is part of a study of cytomegalovirus exposure and HLA in healthy donors. Notes on the study in general: The study flagged about 150 TCR beta chains as cytomegalovirus-associated.

The PCR ran on 60 Vbeta and 13 Jbeta primers. Sequenced by immunoSEQ multiplex PCR; TCRdb stores in-frame clones only, minus some. In the table there are approximately 210,000 clones, about four fifths of which are singletons. Material for sequencing was PBMCs. This sequence originates from a man in his late teens or twenties in good health and CMV-seronegative.

CDR3 nucleotides: TGTGCCAAAAGAGAACCGACAGTCTCTGGAAACACCATATATTTT. Translation: CAKREPTVSGNTIYF. The chain uses TRBV2 and TRBJ1-3, with D perhaps TRBD1 (5 bases). CDR3 length: 15 amino acids. With 10 bases removed from V and 0 bases from J, the gap between germline ends came to 16 bases. In germline, CDR1 is SNHLY, CDR2 FYNNEI.